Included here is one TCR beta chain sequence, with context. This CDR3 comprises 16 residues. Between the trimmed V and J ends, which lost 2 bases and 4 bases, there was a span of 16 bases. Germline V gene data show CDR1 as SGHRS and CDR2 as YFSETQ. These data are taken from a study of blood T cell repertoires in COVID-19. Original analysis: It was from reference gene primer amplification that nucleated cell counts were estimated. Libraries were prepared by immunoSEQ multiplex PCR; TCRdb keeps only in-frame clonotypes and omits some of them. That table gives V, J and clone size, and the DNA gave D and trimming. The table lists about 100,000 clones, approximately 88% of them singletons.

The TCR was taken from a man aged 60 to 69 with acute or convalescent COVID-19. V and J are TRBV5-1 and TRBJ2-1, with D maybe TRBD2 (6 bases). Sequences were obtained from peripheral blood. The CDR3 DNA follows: TGCGCCAGCAGCTTCTCGCTAGTGGAGGGTTACAATGAGCAGTTCTTC. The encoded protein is CASSFSLVEGYNEQFF.